Presented here are 10 T cell receptor beta chains from one specimen sequenced in a study of response to subunit inactivated influenza vaccine. TCRdb re-called the RT-PCR reads through MiXCR, storing one row per CDR3 protein. Found here are around 190,000 distinct CDR3 sequences, about 15% of them singletons; the top ten hold approximately 25%. The sequencing used CD8+ T cells sorted from PBMCs, collected 5 days after vaccination. The receptors originated from a man aged 50-60 years who received an inactivated influenza vaccine.

The chain recombines TRBV4-1 with TRBJ2-7; D might be TRBD1 or TRBD2, each matching 5 bases. The V gene's germline CDR1 is MGHRA and CDR2 YSYEKL. The ends were cut back, 4 bases at V and 2 bases at J, with 15 bases in the middle. The CDR3 runs to 15 residues. CDR3 coding DNA: TGCGCCAGCAGCCTCTTTGGGACCGGAACCTACGAGCAGTACTTC. Protein: CASSLFGTGTYEQYF.

This clonotype was counted between two and nine times. The chain has TRBV7-2 and TRBJ2-1, with D perhaps matching TRBD2 (6 bases). The CDR3 is made up of 15 amino acids. The germline gives CDR1 SGHTA, CDR2 FQGNSA. The germline V and J ends were trimmed by 5 bases and 3 bases, with 14 bases remaining between them. DNA for the CDR3: TGTGCCAGCAGCCCCGGTAGCGGATTCTACAATGAGCAGTTCTTC. The encoded protein is CASSPGSGFYNEQFF.

V usage is TRBV4-1 and J usage is TRBJ1-5, with a weak D call TRBD1 (5 bases). The germline gives CDR1 MGHRA, CDR2 YSYEKL. The CDR3 is made up of 14 amino acids. V lost 4 bases and J 7 bases, leaving 14 bases between the germline ends. The CDR3 DNA is TGCGCCAGCAGCCTCCCCGACGACAGCCAGCCCCAGCATTTT. The encoded protein is CASSLPDDSQPQHF.

This chain links TRBV20-1 with TRBJ2-7; tentative D call: TRBD2 (6 bases). V lost 6 bases to trimming and J lost 4 bases, with 19 bases between them. The CDR3 has 14 residues. Germline V CDR1 and CDR2: DFQATT, SNEGSKA (reference sequence). The CDR3 protein is CSARRPRGQYEQYF. Written as DNA, the CDR3 is TGCAGTGCCCGAAGACCGCGGGGCCAATACGAGCAGTACTTC.

This clonotype was detected only a few times. The chain recombines TRBV14 with TRBJ1-6, with D perhaps TRBD1 (5 bases). Germline V gene sequence: CDR1 SGHDN, CDR2 FVKESK. Trimming shortened V by 5 bases and J by 10 bases, and 12 bases separated the two germline ends. The CDR3 length is 13 residues. CDR3 sequence (DNA): TGTGCCAGCAGCATTGGTCGGGGCTCACCCCTCCACTTT. Its translation is CASSIGRGSPLHF. Variable domain in full (rest from reference TRBV14 and TRBJ1-6): EAGVTQFPSHSVIEKGQTVTLRCDPISGHDNLYWYRRVMGKEIKFLLHFVKESKQDESGMPNNRFLAERTGGTYSTLKVQPAELEDSGVYFCASSIGRGSPLHFGNGTRLTVT.

This chain uses TRBV9 with TRBJ1-1; the D is unclear. CDR3 length: 14 amino acids. Germline V gene lookup returns CDR1 SGDLS and CDR2 YYNGEE. Trimming shortened V by 0 bases and J by 1 base, and 7 bases separated the two germline ends. Here the CDR3 reads CASSVGSSNTEAFF. The CDR3 DNA follows: TGTGCCAGCAGCGTAGGGAGCTCGAACACTGAAGCTTTCTTT.

The V and J genes are TRBV7-3 and TRBJ2-3, with 7 bases fitting TRBD2. Germline V gene sequence: CDR1 SGHTA, CDR2 FQGTGA. There are 15 residues in the CDR3. The ends lost 0 bases at V and 3 bases at J; junction bases unmatched: 3. CDR3 loop: CASSLTGGATDTQYF. CDR3 sequence (DNA): TGTGCCAGCAGCTTAACGGGAGGGGCGACAGATACGCAGTATTTT.

This clonotype was recorded once. The V and J genes are TRBV11-1 and TRBJ2-3; the D is unclear. The CDR3 is 18 amino acids. Trimming left V 11 bases short and J 6 bases short, with 33 bases between. The germline V gene has CDR1 SGHAT and CDR2 FQDESV (reference sequence). CDR3 amino acids: CALSSTATLHLGVDTQYF. The CDR3 nucleotides are TGTGCCCTCAGTTCTACAGCAACCCTACACCTTGGGGTGGATACGCAGTATTTT.

This clonotype occurred many times. The V call is TRBV6-1, the J call TRBJ1-6; D is unresolved. Looked up from germline, CDR1 is MNHNS and CDR2 is SASEGT. V shed 8 bases and J shed 6 bases, with 2 bases lying between them. The CDR3 loop spans 10 amino acids. The CDR3 DNA reads TGTGCCAGCCTTAATTCACCCCTCCACTTT. Translating it yields CASLNSPLHF.

The chain joins TRBV30 to TRBJ2-7; D is perhaps TRBD1 (6 bases). Deletions cut 4 bases from V and 6 bases from J, with 13 bases between. The CDR3 length is 12 residues. Germline-derived CDR1 and CDR2 are GTSNPN and SVGIG (reference sequence). CDR3 loop: CAWNDRFAEQYF. CDR3 coding DNA: TGTGCCTGGAATGACAGGTTTGCCGAGCAGTACTTC.